The 13 T cell receptor beta chains listed next were all sequenced from one sample in a study of blood T cell repertoires in COVID-19. The table came from immunoSEQ multiplex PCR; TCRdb's copy has only in-frame clones and leaves some out. The sample contains 50,000 or so clones, approximately 80% of which appear only once. Sequenced input: peripheral blood. The receptors come from a woman aged 55-75 years with acute or convalescent COVID-19.

This chain joins TRBV29-1 and TRBJ2-7, with a possible D match to TRBD2 (5 bases). Germline-derived CDR1 and CDR2 are SQVTM and ANQGSEA. CDR3 length: 12 residues. V lost 1 base and J lost 5, with 9 bases in between. For the CDR3, the DNA is TGCAGCGTTGAAGGGCTAGCCGACGAGCAGTACTTC. Its translation: CSVEGLADEQYF.

The V call is TRBV6-2 or TRBV6-3, the J call TRBJ1-5, with D possibly being TRBD1 (6 bases). The CDR3 is 15 amino acids. The germline V and J ends were trimmed by 2 bases and 5 bases, with 13 bases remaining between them. CDR1 is MNHEY, CDR2 SVGEGT, per germline. In DNA form, the CDR3 reads TGTGCCAGCAGTTACCGGGACATCAACCATCAGCCCCAGCATTTT. Residues: CASSYRDINHQPQHF.

There are a few counts of this clone. Different DNA sequences within this sample yield the same CDR3. This chain connects TRBV28 to TRBJ1-1, with no clear D. The germline V and J ends were trimmed by 8 bases and 5 bases, with 9 bases remaining between them. The CDR3 length is 11 residues. Germline loops: CDR1 MDHEN, CDR2 SYDVKM. The CDR3 region is CASSAGTEAFF. CDR3 sequence (DNA): TGTGCCAGCTCTGCAGGTACTGAAGCTTTCTTT.

J is TRBJ1-2 and V is TRBV3-1 (or the pseudogene TRBV3-2); D is ambiguous. CDR3 length: 13 residues. V dropped 0 bases and J dropped 6 bases, with 8 bases sitting between them. Germline CDR1 reads LGHDT; CDR2 reads YNNKEL (reference sequence). The CDR3 DNA is TGTGCCAGCAGCCAAGAGGAGGTGAATGGCTACACCTTC. Translated: CASSQEEVNGYTF.

The chain links TRBV12-3 or TRBV12-4 to TRBJ2-4; TRBD2 might be the D (5 bases). The V and J ends lost 2 bases and 9 bases respectively, with 11 bases between them. The CDR3 is 13 amino acids. In DNA, the CDR3 is TGTGCCAGCAGTTTATATGGGGAGAGCATTCAGTACTTC. Translated, it gives CASSLYGESIQYF.

The V gene is TRBV11-2, the J gene TRBJ1-3; possible D gene TRBD1, 6 bases. Deletions cut 5 bases from V and 0 bases from J, with 14 bases between. CDR1 SGHAT and CDR2 FQNNGV come from the germline V gene. The CDR3 is made up of 16 amino acids. The DNA for the CDR3 is TGTGCCAGCAGCACTCCAGGACAGAGCTCTGGAAACACCATATATTTT. The encoded protein is CASSTPGQSSGNTIYF.

The chain links TRBV5-6 to TRBJ2-3; the match to TRBD2 covers 7 bases. With 4 bases clipped from V and 2 bases from J, the junction kept 10 bases outside the gene matches. The V gene's germline CDR1 is SGHDT and CDR2 YYEEEE. This CDR3 spans 16 amino acids. This chain's CDR3 is CASSKTGRTTTDTQYF. The CDR3 DNA reads TGTGCCAGCAGCAAGACCGGGAGGACTACCACAGATACGCAGTATTTT.

The V gene is TRBV6-2 or TRBV6-3, the J gene TRBJ1-5; 9 nucleotides agree with TRBD1. The germline CDR1 and CDR2 sequences are MNHEY and SVGEGT. With 5 bases clipped from V and 4 bases from J, the junction kept 9 bases outside the gene matches. This CDR3 is 16 amino acids long. The CDR3 reads CASSARTGVRNQPQHF. The CDR3 DNA is TGTGCCAGCAGTGCGAGGACAGGGGTACGGAATCAGCCCCAGCATTTT.

This clone showed up just once. The chain joins TRBV27 to TRBJ1-1; TRBD1 might be the D (6 bases). There are 12 residues in the CDR3. CDR1 is MNHEY and CDR2 is SMNVEV in the germline V gene (reference sequence). V gave up 3 bases and J gave up 7 bases, with 9 bases separating them. The CDR3 DNA sequence: TGTGCCAGCAGTTTTAGAGGGGGTGAAGCTTTCTTT. It is translated as CASSFRGGEAFF.

This clone was counted only a few times. The chain employs TRBV7-2 and TRBJ2-1, with 10 bases aligning to TRBD2. The CDR3 is made up of 15 amino acids. The junction had 8 bases not matched to a gene; V was cut back by 5 bases and J by 7 bases. Germline-derived CDR1 and CDR2 are SGHTA and FQGNSA. DNA of the CDR3: TGTGCCAGCAGCAAACAGCGGGGGGGCCAGAATGAGCAGTTCTTC. Its protein is CASSKQRGGQNEQFF.

V and J are TRBV30 and TRBJ2-1; 7 bases align to TRBD1. Per germline, CDR1 GTSNPN and CDR2 SVGIG (reference sequence). This CDR3 is built from 17 residues. Unmatched junction bases numbered 20, after V lost 0 bases and J lost 12 bases. CDR3 amino acids: CAWSVFDRRQGNKGQFF. The CDR3, as DNA: TGTGCCTGGAGTGTATTTGACCGCCGACAGGGTAATAAGGGGCAGTTCTTC.

J is TRBJ2-1 and V is TRBV28, with a possible D match to TRBD2 (7 bases). Per the germline V gene, CDR1 is MDHEN and CDR2 is SYDVKM. This CDR3 region has 15 residues. The germline V and J ends were trimmed by 2 bases and 5 bases, with 13 bases remaining between them. The CDR3, as DNA: TGTGCCAGCAGTTTAGGGAGGGGGTTGGACAATGAGCAGTTCTTC. Protein product: CASSLGRGLDNEQFF.

The chain is built from TRBV5-1 and TRBJ2-1; tentatively, D is TRBD1 (6 bases). V lost 6 bases and J lost 4, with 14 bases in between. The CDR3 is 14 amino acids. Germline V lookup: CDR1 SGHRS, CDR2 YFSETQ. The CDR3 region is CASKKDRTYNEQFF. CDR3 sequence (DNA): TGCGCCAGCAAGAAGGACAGAACTTACAATGAGCAGTTCTTC.